This T cell receptor (beta chain) is drawn from a study of T-cell reconstitution after alpha-beta-depleted transplantation in children (dated by TCRdb to the mid-2010s). Turning to the overall study: The study quantitatively tracked T-cell immune reconstitution after TCRalphabeta/CD19-depleted allogeneic hematopoietic cell transplantation in children using TCR repertoire profiling.

The CDR3, from cysteine to phenylalanine, totals 12 residues. Only the CDR3 DNA is retained, 36 bases long and in frame from the first base. CDR1 SGHAT and CDR2 FQNNGV were looked up in the germline V gene. The junction shows trimming of 5 bases on V and 9 bases on J, and the gene matches do not reach 5 bases of it. Notes on this clonotype: Its target antigen remains unknown. Base qualities are missing; no much larger clone stands one base away.

Receptor libraries were prepared by PCR. The listed sequencing device is Illumina HiSeq 2500. TCR library preparation used molecular barcoding, with unique molecular identifiers applied to normalize quantification of the TCRbeta repertoire. TCRdb cleaned the public reads at Q25 with fastp, built clones with MiXCR and kept in-frame beta chains. Entries are consolidated by CDR3 protein sequence, retaining the most common genes and DNA. In all, the sample holds around 400,000 distinct CDR3 sequences, and 20% of those were seen once. The ten most abundant clones make up around 4% of the sample. This material consisted of PBMCs from the stem cell graft donor, taken from the stem cell graft. The sequence is built from TRBV11-2 and TRBJ2-7; 9 nucleotides in the junction match TRBD1. The clonotype comes from a human donor who donated a stem cell graft to a child with acute myeloid leukemia. The nucleotides are TGTGCCAGCAGCCGGGACAGGGTCGGGCAGTACTTC. Its protein product is CASSRDRVGQYF.